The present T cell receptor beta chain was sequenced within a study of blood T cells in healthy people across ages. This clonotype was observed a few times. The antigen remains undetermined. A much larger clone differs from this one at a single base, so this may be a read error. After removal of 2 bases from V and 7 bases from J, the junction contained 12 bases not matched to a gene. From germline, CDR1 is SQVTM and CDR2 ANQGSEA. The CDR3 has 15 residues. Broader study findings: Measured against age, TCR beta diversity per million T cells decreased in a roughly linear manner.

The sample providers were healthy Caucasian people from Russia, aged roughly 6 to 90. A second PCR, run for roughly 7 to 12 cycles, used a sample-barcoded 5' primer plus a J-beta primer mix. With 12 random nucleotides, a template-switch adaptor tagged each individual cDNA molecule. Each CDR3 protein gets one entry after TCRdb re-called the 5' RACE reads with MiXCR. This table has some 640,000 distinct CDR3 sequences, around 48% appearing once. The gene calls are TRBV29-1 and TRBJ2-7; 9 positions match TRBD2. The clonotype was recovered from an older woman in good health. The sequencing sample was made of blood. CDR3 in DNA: TGCAGCGTTGAAAGAGGGCTAGCGGGGTACAATGAGCAGTACTTC. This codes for CSVERGLAGYNEQYF.